The 10 T cell receptor beta chains listed next were all sequenced from one sample in a study of blood T cell repertoires in COVID-19. TCRdb keeps only in-frame clones here, not all; method: immunoSEQ multiplex PCR. Of approximately 200,000 clones in the sample, about 88% were seen once. Sequencing was performed on PBMCs or T cells enriched from blood (not recorded which). These receptors came from a young woman who had recovered from COVID-19.

V is TRBV5-6 and J is TRBJ1-6; 11 bases are a match to TRBD1. This CDR3 region has 19 residues. The germline V gene encodes CDR1 SGHDT and CDR2 YYEEEE. The V segment lost 0 bases and the J segment 0 bases; nucleotides outside the gene matches: 5. This CDR3 is CASSLEGQGAPSYNSPLHF. The CDR3, as DNA: TGTGCCAGCAGCTTGGAAGGACAGGGGGCGCCCTCCTATAATTCACCCCTCCACTTT.

V is TRBV5-1 and J is TRBJ2-6; 8 nucleotides agree with TRBD2. The CDR3 contains 15 residues. Trimming cost V 4 bases and J 4 bases; bases outside gene matches: 4. Germline values: CDR1 SGHRS, CDR2 YFSETQ. CDR3 DNA: TGCGCCAGCAGCCCGGGGGGGGACGGGGCCAACGTCCTGACTTTC. It encodes CASSPGGDGANVLTF.

This CDR3 is CASSLGVGVNTEAFF. The CDR3 nucleotides are TGTGCCAGCAGCTTGGGCGTGGGAGTGAACACTGAAGCTTTCTTT. V gene TRBV5-8 combines with J gene TRBJ1-1; D ambiguous. Trimming removed 0 bases at V and 0 bases at J, with 9 bases between. In germline, CDR1 is SGHTS, CDR2 YDEGEE. The CDR3 has 15 amino acids.

The CDR3 nucleotides are TGTGCCAGCAGCAGAAGACAGGGTGGGGCAGATACGCAGTATTTT. It codes for CASSRRQGGADTQYF. The chain carries TRBV11-3 and TRBJ2-3, with 7 nucleotides matching TRBD1. Per germline, CDR1 SGHNT and CDR2 YENEEA. Germline trimming cut 5 bases from V and 4 bases from J; bases unmatched to any gene: 9. This CDR3 is 15 amino acids long.

V gene TRBV7-8 combines with J gene TRBJ1-2, with TRBD1 matching over 8 bases. Germline CDR1 reads SGHVS; CDR2 reads FQNEAQ. With 4 bases clipped from V and 4 bases from J, the junction kept 5 bases outside the gene matches. This CDR3 contains 14 residues. The CDR3 reads CASSYQGAGYGYTF. The DNA for the CDR3 is TGTGCCAGCAGCTACCAGGGGGCGGGCTATGGCTACACCTTC.

The gene calls are TRBV5-4 and TRBJ2-7, with TRBD2 matching 13 bases. Germline CDR1 reads SGHNT; CDR2 reads YYREEE (reference sequence). V shed 4 bases and J 6 bases; nucleotides not matched to a gene: 13. The CDR3 consists of 17 residues. CDR3 sequence reads: CASSPRTSGSIRVEQYF. The CDR3 nucleotides read TGTGCCAGCAGCCCCCGGACTAGCGGGAGTATTCGGGTCGAGCAGTACTTC.

The chain couples TRBV3-1 (or the pseudogene TRBV3-2) to TRBJ2-3, with TRBD2 identical over 8 bases. This CDR3 has 17 amino acids. Unmatched junction bases numbered 5, after V lost 0 bases and J lost 0 bases. The germline V gene has CDR1 LGHDT and CDR2 YNNKEL (reference sequence). CDR3 loop: CASSQERLALSTDTQYF. In DNA, the CDR3 is TGTGCCAGCAGCCAAGAGAGACTAGCGCTAAGCACAGATACGCAGTATTTT.

V is TRBV7-6 and J is TRBJ2-1, with TRBD2 identical over 8 bases. In germline, CDR1 is SGHVS, CDR2 FNYEAQ. V shed 1 base, J shed 8 bases, and the junction held 10 bases outside the gene matches. The CDR3 sequence is 16 residues long. The CDR3 sequence: CASSLVIGGAGDEQFF. The CDR3 nucleotides are TGTGCCAGCAGCTTAGTCATCGGGGGGGCTGGTGATGAGCAGTTCTTC.

This chain connects TRBV5-1 to TRBJ1-3, with TRBD1 matching 7 bases. The CDR3 sequence is 16 residues long. Germline CDR1 is SGHRS and CDR2 is YFSETQ. With V trimmed by 0 bases and J by 4 bases, 7 bases remained unmatched. The CDR3: CASSLGVVTGGNTIYF. CDR3 sequence (DNA): TGCGCCAGCAGCTTGGGAGTTGTGACAGGGGGAAACACCATATATTTT.

This clone was seen only once. The chain employs TRBV7-8 and TRBJ1-2; TRBD1 matches at 9 bases. V gave up 4 bases and J gave up 0 bases; unmatched junction bases: 3. Germline assignment: CDR1 SGHVS and CDR2 FQNEAQ. This CDR3 has 15 amino acids. The CDR3 loop reads CASSSTGGTNYGYTF. CDR3 sequence (DNA): TGTGCCAGCAGCTCAACAGGGGGCACTAACTATGGCTACACCTTC.